Listed below are T cell receptor beta chains from one sample, sequenced in a study of response to subunit inactivated influenza vaccine. TCRdb reprocessed the RT-PCR reads with MiXCR, giving one entry per CDR3 protein. The sample includes a few hundred thousand distinct CDR3 sequences, around 15% of them seen just once. The sample in question was PBMCs from blood, obtained 11 to 12 days after vaccination. The receptors were sampled from a man aged 50 or older who received an inactivated influenza vaccine. CDR3s include the opening cysteine and the closing phenylalanine or tryptophan. Each record gives: clone size, V gene, D gene, J gene, CDR3 DNA, CDR3 protein. A D gene is named only where the DNA matches it firmly. Clone size appears in some rows only: once, few, many, or a class for an expanded clone.

-	TRBV7-2	-	TRBJ2-5	TGTGCCAGCAGCTCACAGTCAACCGGAGAGACCCAGTACTTC	CASSSQSTGETQYF
-	TRBV6-2/TRBV6-3	-	TRBJ2-1	TGTGCCAGCAGTTTTGACTTGCTATCTCACAATGAGCAGTTCTTC	CASSFDLLSHNEQFF
-	TRBV10-3	TRBD1	TRBJ2-3	TGTGCCATCAGTGGGGGACAGCGGTCGGCAGATACGCAGTATTTT	CAISGGQRSADTQYF
few	TRBV5-1	TRBD1	TRBJ2-7	TGCGCCAGCAGCAAGGACAGGGCCCACGAGCAGTACTTC	CASSKDRAHEQYF
few	TRBV6-5	-	TRBJ2-7	TGTGCCAGCAGTTATGGGTTCAAGGGGACCTACGAGCAGTACTTC	CASSYGFKGTYEQYF
few	TRBV9	-	TRBJ2-7	TGTGCCAGCAGCGTAGAGCCAGGGGCGTCCTACGAGCAGTACTTC	CASSVEPGASYEQYF
few	TRBV11-2	TRBD1	TRBJ2-5	TGTGCCAGCAGCTTAACGCAGGGGGCCCTAGAGACCCAGTACTTC	CASSLTQGALETQYF
-	TRBV24-1	TRBD1	TRBJ2-7	TGTGCCACCAGTGATTTTCCGACAGGGGACTACGAGCAGTACTTC	CATSDFPTGDYEQYF
-	TRBV18	-	TRBJ1-1	TGTGCCAGCTCCGAGGGCTACACTGAAGCTTTCTTT	CASSEGYTEAFF
-	TRBV7-2	TRBD1	TRBJ2-7	TGTGCCAGCAGCTTAGAGACAGGGGGAGGCTACGAGCAGTACTTC	CASSLETGGGYEQYF
few	TRBV7-2	-	TRBJ1-5	TGTGCCAGCAGCCCCGACGGGATTCAGCCCCAGCATTTT	CASSPDGIQPQHF
-	TRBV6-1	TRBD2	TRBJ2-5	TGTGCCAGCAGCCGTAGCGGGCAGCAAGAGACCCAGTACTTC	CASSRSGQQETQYF
-	TRBV3-1	-	TRBJ1-2	TGTGCCAGCAGCCAAGGTCGAAGTCTGAATGGCTACACCTTC	CASSQGRSLNGYTF
-	TRBV20-1	-	TRBJ2-3	TGCAGTGCTACCGAGCGGGCAGATACGCAGTATTTT	CSATERADTQYF